These 27 T cell receptor beta chains were all obtained from the same sample, sequenced in a study of blood T cell repertoires in COVID-19. Assay: immunoSEQ multiplex PCR; the TCRdb copy retains only in-frame clones and omits some. Among more than 85,000 clones listed, 90% were seen once. The sequenced sample was peripheral blood. Source of these receptors: a human donor in a cohort sampled during active COVID-19.

This rearrangement joins TRBV19 to TRBJ2-4; 10 nucleotides agree with TRBD1. V lost 4 bases, J lost 1 base, and 4 bases stayed unmatched. Germline V gene lookup returns CDR1 LNHDA and CDR2 SQIVND (reference sequence). The CDR3 is made up of 16 amino acids. CDR3 in amino acids: CASSSWTGGAKNIQYF. CDR3 nucleotide sequence: TGTGCCAGTAGTAGCTGGACAGGGGGGGCCAAAAACATTCAGTACTTC.

The rearrangement joins TRBV5-5 to TRBJ2-1; no firm D call. This CDR3 is 13 amino acids long. V lost 0 bases, J lost 5 bases, and 6 bases lay in between. Germline V gene sequence: CDR1 SGHKS, CDR2 YYEKEE (reference sequence). The CDR3 reads CASSLAFNNEQFF. In nucleotides, the CDR3 is TGTGCCAGCAGCTTGGCCTTTAACAATGAGCAGTTCTTC.

The J gene is TRBJ1-2, the V gene TRBV9; 11 positions match TRBD1. The CDR3 has 16 residues. V lost 0 bases to trimming and J lost 8 bases; unmatched junction nucleotides: 9. CDR1 is SGDLS and CDR2 is YYNGEE in the germline V gene. The CDR3 DNA follows: TGTGCCAGCAGCGTAGCTGCCGGACAGGGGGCGGGAGGCTACACCTTC. It codes for CASSVAAGQGAGGYTF.

The chain recombines TRBV7-2 with TRBJ2-7; 9 nucleotides line up with TRBD1. Germline V lookup: CDR1 SGHTA, CDR2 FQGNSA. The CDR3 runs to 14 residues. The junction had 6 bases not matched to a gene; V was cut back by 5 bases and J by 4 bases. This CDR3 is CASSPGTGRYEQYF. CDR3 DNA: TGTGCCAGCAGCCCCGGGACAGGGAGATACGAGCAGTACTTC.

This clone was detected only once. V and J are TRBV5-8 and TRBJ2-7, with TRBD1 identical over 7 bases. The CDR3 length is 19 residues. CDR1 is SGHTS and CDR2 is YDEGEE in the germline V gene. The V segment lost 3 bases and the J segment 0 bases; nucleotides outside the gene matches: 18. The CDR3 loop reads CASSSEPGTELRGSYEQYF. Here the CDR3 DNA reads TGTGCCAGCAGCTCAGAGCCCGGGACAGAACTCAGGGGCTCCTACGAGCAGTACTTC.

The chain employs TRBV28 and TRBJ1-2; the match to TRBD1 covers 9 bases. CDR3 size: 14 residues. The germline gives CDR1 MDHEN, CDR2 SYDVKM. Losses at the gene ends were 4 bases for V and 4 bases for J; bases not matched to a gene: 4. The chain's CDR3 is CASSSTGGFYGYTF. The CDR3 DNA reads as TGTGCCAGCAGTTCGACAGGGGGGTTCTATGGCTACACCTTC.

This chain uses TRBV27 with TRBJ2-7; a weak D match, TRBD2 (6 bases). Looked up from germline, CDR1 is MNHEY and CDR2 is SMNVEV (reference sequence). V lost 6 bases and J lost 7, with 19 bases in between. This CDR3 has 14 amino acids. The CDR3 loop is CASSRVMGGQEQYF. CDR3 DNA sequence: TGTGCCAGCAGCCGCGTTATGGGGGGTCAGGAGCAGTACTTC.

The chain recombines TRBV7-2 with TRBJ2-1; no clear D. The CDR3 is made up of 13 amino acids. V dropped 1 base and J dropped 4 bases, with 5 bases sitting between them. CDR1 is SGHTA and CDR2 is FQGNSA in the germline V gene. CDR3 in amino acids: CASSLGAYNEQFF. The CDR3 DNA follows: TGTGCCAGCAGCTTAGGGGCTTACAATGAGCAGTTCTTC.

The chain links TRBV5-1 to TRBJ1-4; possible D gene TRBD1, 5 bases. This CDR3 has 15 amino acids. V lost 2 bases and J 8 bases, leaving 16 bases between the germline ends. Per germline, CDR1 SGHRS and CDR2 YFSETQ. The CDR3 reads CASSLNRQPLEKLFF. CDR3 DNA sequence: TGCGCCAGCAGCTTAAATCGACAGCCCTTGGAAAAACTGTTTTTT.

The chain employs TRBV9 and TRBJ2-1, with D tentatively TRBD2 (5 bases). Trimming cost V 0 bases and J 0 bases, with 13 bases left between them. Germline V CDR1 and CDR2: SGDLS, YYNGEE. This CDR3 has 17 residues. CDR3 sequence reads: CASSVDQRPSSYNEQFF. The CDR3 DNA follows: TGTGCCAGCAGCGTAGACCAGCGGCCCAGCTCCTACAATGAGCAGTTCTTC.

Only one count was recorded for this clone. The genes are TRBV14 and TRBJ2-7; TRBD1 matches 8 bases. Trimming removed 3 bases from V and 5 bases from J; junction bases left unmatched: 12. CDR3 length: 16 residues. Per the germline V gene, CDR1 is SGHDN and CDR2 is FVKESK. The CDR3 protein is CASSHQNYRGDHEQYF. In DNA, the CDR3 is TGTGCCAGCAGCCATCAAAATTACAGGGGGGACCACGAGCAGTACTTC. Looking up the rest from reference TRBV14 and TRBJ2-7 gives the full variable domain: EAGVTQFPSHSVIEKGQTVTLRCDPISGHDNLYWYRRVMGKEIKFLLHFVKESKQDESGMPNNRFLAERTGGTYSTLKVQPAELEDSGVYFCASSHQNYRGDHEQYFGPGTRLTVT.

This clone was seen a single time. The chain uses TRBV19 and TRBJ1-1; weak D call: TRBD1 (6 bases). Germline V gives CDR1 LNHDA, CDR2 SQIVND (reference sequence). V lost 3 bases to trimming and J lost 5 bases, with 16 bases between them. The CDR3 has 15 amino acids. CDR3 protein: CASSILFRGRTEAFF. The CDR3 coding sequence is TGTGCCAGTAGTATTCTATTCAGGGGCAGGACTGAAGCTTTCTTT. Looking up the rest from reference TRBV19 and TRBJ1-1 gives the full variable domain: DGGITQSPKYLFRKEGQNVTLSCEQNLNHDAMYWYRQDPGQGLRLIYYSQIVNDFQKGDIAEGYSVSREKKESFPLTVTSAQKNPTAFYLCASSILFRGRTEAFFGQGTRLTVV.

This clone was seen just once. CDR3 coding DNA: TGTGCCAGCAGCGGAACAGGGGTAACTGAAGCTTTCTTT. This codes for CASSGTGVTEAFF. The rearrangement links TRBV5-8 to TRBJ1-1; 7 nucleotides line up with TRBD1. The CDR3 runs 13 residues. V lost 4 bases to trimming and J lost 5 bases; unmatched junction nucleotides: 5. Germline CDR1 and CDR2: SGHTS and YDEGEE.

The rearrangement joins TRBV5-1 to TRBJ1-6, with a tentative D call TRBD1 (6 bases). The CDR3 loop spans 17 amino acids. V was trimmed by 0 bases and J by 1 base, leaving 11 bases between them. Germline V lookup: CDR1 SGHRS, CDR2 YFSETQ. The CDR3 protein is CASSLEARGSYNSPLHF. The CDR3 bases are TGCGCCAGCAGCTTGGAAGCCAGGGGATCCTATAATTCACCCCTCCACTTT.

This sequence joins TRBV6-4 and TRBJ2-1; 8 bases are shared with TRBD2. V trimming: 6 bases; J trimming: 6 bases; junction bases outside the gene matches: 7. CDR3 length equals 14 residues. In germline, CDR1 is MRHNA, CDR2 SNTAGT. CDR3 bases: TGTGCCAGCAGCGTGACTAGCGCCGGCAATGAGCAGTTCTTC. Translating gives CASSVTSAGNEQFF.

The chain recombines TRBV7-8 with TRBJ1-2; tentative D call: TRBD1 (6 bases). The CDR3 totals 12 residues. Germline-derived CDR1 and CDR2 are SGHVS and FQNEAQ. V lost 5 bases, J lost 8 bases, and 12 bases lay in between. In DNA form, the CDR3 reads TGTGCCAGCAGCCCAGACAGGTGGGGCTACACCTTC. This codes for CASSPDRWGYTF.

The sample holds one count of this clone. The chain joins TRBV18 to TRBJ2-1; TRBD2 matches at 12 bases. Germline V lookup: CDR1 KGHSH, CDR2 LQKENI. V lost 3 bases, J lost 4 bases, and 16 bases stayed unmatched. The CDR3 totals 20 residues. The CDR3 region is CASSPSIGLAGSSVYNEQFF. The CDR3 DNA reads as TGTGCCAGCTCACCGTCGATAGGACTAGCGGGAAGTTCGGTGTACAATGAGCAGTTCTTC.

This chain uses TRBV5-6 with TRBJ2-1; 9 bases agree with TRBD1. J lost 6 bases, V lost 5 bases, and 6 bases had no gene match. The CDR3 spans 14 residues. CDR1 is SGHDT, CDR2 YYEEEE, per germline. CDR3 amino acids: CASSSDRGFNEQFF. Here the CDR3 DNA reads TGTGCCAGCAGTTCGGACAGGGGTTTCAATGAGCAGTTCTTC.

The V call is TRBV4-1, the J call TRBJ2-1; a weak D match, TRBD2 (6 bases). V lost 0 bases to trimming and J lost 9 bases, with 24 bases between them. The length of the CDR3 is 18 residues. From germline, CDR1 is MGHRA and CDR2 YSYEKL. The CDR3 DNA follows: TGCGCCAGCAGCCAAGATATCCCGCCTAGCGTCGGGGGAATTGAGCAGTTCTTC. It specifies CASSQDIPPSVGGIEQFF.

V usage is TRBV7-9 and J usage is TRBJ1-5; TRBD1 matches 8 bases. Germline assignment: CDR1 SEHNR and CDR2 FQNEAQ (reference sequence). Trimming removed 4 bases from V and 6 bases from J; junction bases left unmatched: 5. The CDR3 has 14 residues. The CDR3 coding sequence is TGTGCCAGCAGCTGGGCAGACAGGGGTCAGCCCCAGCATTTT. Amino acid sequence: CASSWADRGQPQHF.

This sequence joins TRBV5-1 and TRBJ2-7; 8 bases agree with TRBD2. The CDR3 covers 15 residues. CDR1 and CDR2 from the germline V gene are SGHRS and YFSETQ. After removal of 0 bases from V and 6 bases from J, the junction contained 8 bases not matched to a gene. In DNA form, the CDR3 reads TGCGCCAGCAGCTTGGTGGGGCTAGCGGGCGGCGAGCAGTACTTC. Residues: CASSLVGLAGGEQYF.

This chain uses TRBV9 with TRBJ1-2; a weak D match, TRBD1 (5 bases). Looked up from germline, CDR1 is SGDLS and CDR2 is YYNGEE. Trimming pared 3 bases from V and 4 bases from J, leaving 19 bases between. This CDR3 spans 16 amino acids. The CDR3: CASSDHKPTASYGYTF. CDR3 DNA sequence: TGTGCCAGCAGCGACCACAAACCGACAGCATCCTATGGCTACACCTTC.

The chain couples TRBV6-5 to TRBJ1-5; maybe TRBD1 (5 bases). Germline V gene data show CDR1 as MNHEY and CDR2 as SVGAGI. V was cut by 9 bases and J by 7 bases, with 19 bases left in between. This CDR3 is built from 14 residues. CDR3 bases: TGTGCCAGTTCCCCTGCAAGGGGTCACCAGCCCCAGCATTTT. It is translated as CASSPARGHQPQHF.

The V and J genes are TRBV19 and TRBJ1-5; TRBD1 is a possible D gene (6 bases). V lost 4 bases to trimming and J lost 1 base, with 8 bases between them. Germline lookup yields CDR1 LNHDA and CDR2 SQIVND (reference sequence). The CDR3 extends over 14 amino acids. The CDR3 bases are TGTGCCAGTAGTAGGGGGCTCAGCAATCAGCCCCAGCATTTT. It yields the protein CASSRGLSNQPQHF.

This clone was seen a few times. The V gene is TRBV5-4, the J gene TRBJ1-2; D might be TRBD1 (6 bases). The CDR3 extends over 14 amino acids. The germline CDR1 and CDR2 sequences are SGHNT and YYREEE (reference sequence). V lost 4 bases to trimming and J lost 5 bases, with 15 bases between them. The CDR3 loop reads CASSLQGGIYGYTF. CDR3 in DNA: TGTGCCAGCAGCCTACAGGGTGGGATATATGGCTACACCTTC.

This rearrangement joins TRBV6-1 to TRBJ2-3; the D is unclear. V lost 0 bases and J lost 8, with 3 bases in between. Germline V gene data show CDR1 as MNHNS and CDR2 as SASEGT. The CDR3 contains 11 residues. The CDR3 nucleotides are TGTGCCAGCAGTGAAGCCGGTACGCAGTATTTT. Residues: CASSEAGTQYF.

This chain connects TRBV6-5 to TRBJ1-4; 8 bases are a match to TRBD1. CDR3 size: 14 residues. Germline values: CDR1 MNHEY, CDR2 SVGAGI. V gave up 7 bases and J gave up 5 bases; unmatched junction bases: 6. The CDR3 DNA reads TGTGCCAGCAAAAAGGGACAGGAGAATGAAAAACTGTTTTTT. Its protein is CASKKGQENEKLFF.